Listed below are T cell receptor beta chains from one sample, sequenced in a study of sequential checkpoint blockade in melanoma. Clones were sequenced by immunoSEQ multiplex PCR, and TCRdb holds only the in-frame ones, with some missing. In the table there are some 30,000 clones, roughly 89% of which are singletons. The material sequenced was CD8+ T cells sorted from blood (inferred from file names), taken from a patient given nivolumab and ipilimumab in sequence. The receptors shown here come from a human donor with melanoma. Each CDR3 is given with its conserved first and last residue. The order of the fields is clone size, D gene, V gene, J gene, CDR3 protein, CDR3 DNA. D genes are given only for firm matches. Where a row states a size, it is once, few, many or the class of an expanded clone; other rows omit it.

size: NA; D: NA; V: TRBV6-5; J: TRBJ1-1; CDR3: CASRQMSEAFF; DNA: TGTGCCAGCAGACAGATGTCAGAAGCTTTCTTT
size: NA; D: NA; V: TRBV4-3; J: TRBJ1-4; CDR3: CASSQEGQPNEKLFF; DNA: TGCGCCAGCAGCCAAGAGGGGCAGCCCAATGAAAAACTGTTTTTT
size: NA; D: NA; V: TRBV13; J: TRBJ2-3; CDR3: CASSPPGGTSTDTQYF; DNA: TGTGCCAGCAGCCCTCCCGGCGGGACTAGCACAGATACGCAGTATTTT
size: NA; D: TRBD1; V: TRBV28; J: TRBJ1-4; CDR3: CASSPPRGRNEKLFF; DNA: TGTGCCAGCAGTCCCCCCAGGGGGCGAAATGAAAAACTGTTTTTT
size: NA; D: NA; V: TRBV28; J: TRBJ1-1; CDR3: CASRQGNTEAFF; DNA: TGTGCCAGCAGACAGGGGAACACTGAAGCTTTCTTT
size: NA; D: NA; V: TRBV30; J: TRBJ1-1; CDR3: CAGGGPLNTEAFF; DNA: TGTGCCGGCGGGGGTCCTCTGAACACTGAAGCTTTCTTT
size: NA; D: NA; V: TRBV10-3; J: TRBJ1-1; CDR3: CAAGRNTEAFF; DNA: TGTGCCGCCGGGAGGAACACTGAAGCTTTCTTT
size: NA; D: TRBD1; V: TRBV11-2; J: TRBJ1-5; CDR3: CASSFGQGGQPQHF; DNA: TGTGCCAGCAGCTTTGGACAGGGAGGTCAGCCCCAGCATTTT
size: NA; D: NA; V: TRBV7-8; J: TRBJ1-2; CDR3: CASSSTGTQIPAVQYGYTF; DNA: TGTGCCAGCAGCTCAACCGGGACACAAATTCCCGCGGTCCAATATGGCTACACCTTC
size: NA; D: NA; V: TRBV7-3; J: TRBJ1-2; CDR3: CASSPSGGQGYTF; DNA: TGTGCCAGCAGCCCCAGCGGAGGGCAGGGCTACACCTTC
size: NA; D: NA; V: TRBV18; J: TRBJ2-3; CDR3: CASSPPGVSTDTQYF; DNA: TGTGCCAGCTCACCCCCAGGGGTTAGCACAGATACGCAGTATTTT
size: NA; D: NA; V: TRBV19; J: TRBJ1-5; CDR3: CASSIPQVVSNQPQHF; DNA: TGTGCCAGTAGTATCCCCCAGGTCGTTAGCAATCAGCCCCAGCATTTT
size: NA; D: NA; V: TRBV6-1; J: TRBJ2-7; CDR3: CASSVTGETYEQYF; DNA: TGTGCCAGCAGTGTGACGGGGGAAACCTACGAGCAGTACTTC
size: once; D: TRBD1; V: TRBV9; J: TRBJ1-6; CDR3: CASSLTGVNSPLHF; DNA: TGTGCCAGCAGCCTAACAGGGGTTAATTCACCCCTCCACTTT
size: NA; D: NA; V: TRBV28; J: TRBJ1-4; CDR3: CASSPIRATNEKLFF; DNA: TGTGCCAGCAGTCCAATTAGAGCAACTAATGAAAAACTGTTTTTT
size: NA; D: TRBD1; V: TRBV7-2; J: TRBJ1-2; CDR3: CASSLDGTGTQLTIYGYTF; DNA: TGTGCCAGCAGCTTAGATGGGACAGGGACTCAACTGACTATCTATGGCTACACCTTC
size: once; D: NA; V: TRBV6-5; J: TRBJ1-1; CDR3: CASSYLGSTEAFF; DNA: TGTGCCAGCAGTTACCTGGGGAGTACTGAAGCTTTCTTT
size: NA; D: NA; V: TRBV28; J: TRBJ2-2; CDR3: CASSYPGISTGELFF; DNA: TGTGCCAGCAGTTACCCAGGGATTAGTACCGGGGAGCTGTTTTTT
size: NA; D: TRBD2; V: TRBV5-8; J: TRBJ2-5; CDR3: CASSFGLAGEETQYF; DNA: TGTGCCAGCAGCTTCGGACTAGCGGGGGAAGAGACCCAGTACTTC
size: NA; D: NA; V: TRBV7-8; J: TRBJ1-2; CDR3: CASSLAKTTGDGYTF; DNA: TGTGCCAGCAGCTTAGCGAAGACCACGGGTGATGGCTACACCTTC
size: NA; D: TRBD1; V: TRBV6-1; J: TRBJ1-2; CDR3: CASSEWGQGASYGYTF; DNA: TGTGCCAGCAGTGAATGGGGACAGGGGGCCAGCTATGGCTACACCTTC
size: NA; D: TRBD1; V: TRBV2; J: TRBJ2-5; CDR3: CAGRDREETQYF; DNA: TGTGCCGGCAGGGACAGGGAAGAGACCCAGTACTTC
size: NA; D: TRBD1; V: TRBV27; J: TRBJ2-7; CDR3: CASSLAPGGSPYEQYF; DNA: TGTGCCAGCAGTCTGGCACCAGGGGGAAGCCCCTACGAGCAGTACTTC
size: once; D: NA; V: TRBV7-9; J: TRBJ2-5; CDR3: CASSLLWGPGPDISETQYF; DNA: TGTGCCAGCAGCTTATTGTGGGGCCCCGGACCCGACATCTCGGAGACCCAGTACTTC